What follows are 15 T cell receptor beta chains derived from one specimen sequenced in a study of breast tumors, draining lymph nodes, adjacent tissues. TCRdb passed the multiplex PCR reads through MiXCR, listing each CDR3 protein once. The top ten hold around a quarter of the sample, which has about 22,000 distinct CDR3 sequences, about 38% seen once. Input material: breast tumor tissue. Source of these receptors: a female donor with breast cancer. Some clones in this sample may be carry-over from other donors' samples.

This clonotype is categorized as medium-sized (0.01 to 0.1%). The chain employs TRBV7-8 and TRBJ2-7; no clear D gene. Germline V gives CDR1 SGHVS, CDR2 FQNEAQ. V was pared by 2 bases and J by 2 bases, with 10 bases between. The CDR3 contains 14 residues. The CDR3, as DNA: TGTGCCAGCAGCTTAAGTGGGGTAACCTACGAGCAGTACTTC. Protein: CASSLSGVTYEQYF.

The chain carries TRBV2 and TRBJ1-5; 10 bases are shared with TRBD1. Germline-derived CDR1 and CDR2 are SNHLY and FYNNEI. The CDR3 runs 13 residues. Trimming cost V 4 bases and J 7 bases; bases outside gene matches: 1. The CDR3 sequence: CASSGDRGQPQHF. The DNA of the CDR3 is TGTGCCAGCAGTGGGGACAGGGGCCAGCCCCAGCATTTT.

The chain joins TRBV9 to TRBJ2-1, with 7 bases fitting TRBD2. The ends lost 4 bases at V and 6 bases at J; junction bases unmatched: 10. Germline-derived CDR1 and CDR2 are SGDLS and YYNGEE. The CDR3 is 15 residues long. The CDR3 is CASSPARTSINEQFF. Written as DNA, the CDR3 is TGTGCCAGCAGCCCCGCTAGGACTAGTATCAATGAGCAGTTCTTC.

The rearrangement joins TRBV12-3 or TRBV12-4 to TRBJ1-5; TRBD1 aligns across 7 bases. The CDR3 spans 15 residues. V shed 6 bases, J shed 3 bases, and the junction held 8 bases outside the gene matches. In DNA, the CDR3 is TGTGCCAGCAGCCCGGCAGGGGGGGTCAATCAGCCCCAGCATTTT. Its translation is CASSPAGGVNQPQHF.

This chain joins TRBV9 and TRBJ1-4; 9 positions agree with TRBD1. The CDR3 is made up of 15 amino acids. The V and J ends lost 3 bases and 10 bases, in that order; junction bases with no gene match: 10. From germline, CDR1 is SGDLS and CDR2 YYNGEE. The CDR3 DNA reads TGTGCCAGCAGCGCGCAGGGGACAGGGCTAGGAAAACTGTTTTTT. Translating it yields CASSAQGTGLGKLFF.

The rearrangement links TRBV7-3 to TRBJ2-5; unclear D gene. Trimming pared 2 bases from V and 4 bases from J, leaving 8 bases between. CDR3 length: 13 residues. Germline V gives CDR1 SGHTA, CDR2 FQGTGA. The CDR3, as DNA: TGTGCCAGCAGCTTAGTCGAAGGAGAGACCCAGTACTTC. This translates into CASSLVEGETQYF.

With respect to this clonotype: One junction end disagrees with the germline gene, perhaps due to a read error. V is TRBV18 and J is TRBJ2-2; TRBD2 might be the D (5 bases). The CDR3 contains 14 residues. Germline V CDR1 and CDR2: KGHSH, LQKENI. This CDR3 is CASSYSANTGERFF. The CDR3 nucleotides are TGTGCCAGCTCCTACAGTGCGAACACCGGGGAGCGGTTTTTT.

As to this clonotype: This may be a read error: a much more frequent sequence differs by one nucleotide. V and J are TRBV6-6 and TRBJ2-7; the D gene is possibly TRBD2 (5 bases). The CDR3 is 12 residues long. The germline CDR1 and CDR2 sequences are MNHNY and SVGAGI (reference sequence). The DNA of the CDR3 is TGTGCCAGCAGTACTAGACGGGGAGAGCAGTGCTTC. It translates to CASSTRRGEQCF.

The V and J genes are TRBV19 and TRBJ1-6; D gene ambiguous. V was cut by 7 bases and J by 3 bases, with 7 bases left in between. This CDR3 is 13 amino acids long. The germline V gene encodes CDR1 LNHDA and CDR2 SQIVND (reference sequence). CDR3: CASKRGYNSPLHF. In DNA form, the CDR3 reads TGTGCCAGTAAACGGGGCTATAATTCACCCCTCCACTTT.

DNA of the CDR3: TGTGCCAGCAGCCGACAAACAGGGGGCAACACTGAAGCTTTCTTT. It yields the protein CASSRQTGGNTEAFF. The chain has TRBV4-2 and TRBJ1-1, with TRBD1 matching over 9 bases. CDR3 length equals 15 residues. Trimming cost V 4 bases and J 2 bases; bases outside gene matches: 5. Germline CDR1 is LGHNA and CDR2 is YNFKEQ.

The chain combines TRBV7-9 with TRBJ2-3; weak D call: TRBD1 (5 bases). The CDR3 sequence is 15 residues long. Germline values: CDR1 SEHNR, CDR2 FQNEAQ (reference sequence). With 4 bases removed from V and 2 bases from J, the gap between germline ends came to 13 bases. CDR3 loop: CASSSQGTPTDTQYF. The CDR3 region has the DNA TGTGCCAGCAGCTCCCAGGGAACCCCCACAGATACGCAGTATTTT.

This clonotype showed up many times. This chain links TRBV2 with TRBJ2-2; D might be TRBD2 (6 bases). Germline V gene lookup returns CDR1 SNHLY and CDR2 FYNNEI. The V end was cut by 5 bases, the J end by 6 bases, with 16 bases between. The CDR3 runs to 15 residues. CDR3: CASSTGTPSAGELFF. DNA of the CDR3: TGTGCCAGCAGTACCGGGACTCCCTCCGCCGGGGAGCTGTTTTTT. Drawing the rest from reference TRBV2 and TRBJ2-2, the complete variable domain is EPEVTQTPSHQVTQMGQEVILRCVPISNHLYFYWYRQILGQKVEFLVSFYNNEISEKSEIFDDQFSVERPDGSNFTLKIRSTKLEDSAMYFCASSTGTPSAGELFFGEGSRLTVL.

The J gene is TRBJ1-1, the V gene TRBV20-1, with D maybe TRBD1 (6 bases). Germline assignment: CDR1 DFQATT and CDR2 SNEGSKA (reference sequence). The V and J ends lost 4 bases and 3 bases respectively, with 15 bases between them. This CDR3 has 14 residues. CDR3 sequence (DNA): TGCAGTGCTAAAGGGGGTTTTGGTGACACTGAAGCTTTCTTT. Its protein product is CSAKGGFGDTEAFF.

The chain couples TRBV20-1 to TRBJ2-5, with D possibly being TRBD2 (6 bases). The CDR3 totals 11 residues. Germline V lookup: CDR1 DFQATT, CDR2 SNEGSKA (reference sequence). The V gene lost 6 bases and the J gene lost 7 bases, with 12 bases spanning the gap. The CDR3 protein is CSARTTGTQYF. CDR3 coding DNA: TGCAGTGCCCGGACTACCGGGACCCAGTACTTC.

The chain uses TRBV7-2 and TRBJ2-3; D is ambiguous. This CDR3 is 12 amino acids long. Germline CDR1 SGHTA, CDR2 FQGNSA. V shed 4 bases and J shed 2 bases, with 4 bases lying between them. The CDR3 DNA is TGTGCCAGCAGCTCGTTCACAGATACGCAGTATTTT. Its protein is CASSSFTDTQYF. The full variable domain, completed using reference TRBV7-2 and TRBJ2-3, is GAGVSQSPSNKVTEKGKDVELRCDPISGHTALYWYRQSLGQGLEFLIYFQGNSAPDKSGLPSDRFSAERTGGSVSTLTIQRTQQEDSAVYLCASSSFTDTQYFGPGTRLTVL.